A single sample is the source of the 10 T cell receptor beta chains below, sequenced in a study of regulatory T cells in long-lasting Graves disease. The time point was: newly diagnosed GD, antithyroid drugs for less than 3 months. There was RNA extracted from PBMCs, and the TCR library was made from it. CDR3-region Arm-PCR and iRepertoire HTBI primers produced the TCR beta libraries. One entry per CDR3 protein results from TCRdb running MiXCR on the multiplex PCR reads. In the table there are roughly 440,000 distinct CDR3 sequences, around 17% of which are singletons. This same sample was also part of a study on T cells in Graves' hyperthyroidism and ophthalmopathy.

The input for sequencing was peripheral blood mononuclear cells (PBMCs), taken at new diagnosis, from a patient treated with antithyroid drugs. These receptors were taken from a woman between 18 and 29 years old with Graves disease.

This clonotype was detected ten times or more. The CDR3 loop reads CASSPLERGTTRRFGYTF. The DNA of the CDR3 is TGTGCCAGCAGCCCCCTCGAAAGGGGGACAACCCGACGGTTTGGCTACACCTTC. The J gene is TRBJ1-2, the V gene TRBV11-1; possible D gene TRBD1, 6 bases. This CDR3 has 18 amino acids. Per germline, CDR1 SGHAT and CDR2 FQDESV (reference sequence). Trimming pared 5 bases from V and 7 bases from J, leaving 29 bases between.

Concerning this clonotype itself: A much larger clonotype is one base distant, so this may be a read error. The chain uses TRBV7-8 and TRBJ2-1; D not resolved. V lost 2 bases to trimming and J lost 9 bases, with 11 bases between them. Germline loops: CDR1 SGHVS, CDR2 FQNEAQ. The CDR3 extends over 13 amino acids. In DNA, the CDR3 is TGTGCCAGCAGCTTACAACAGAGGAGTGAGCAGTTCTTC. This encodes CASSLQQRSEQFF.

The chain links TRBV19 to TRBJ2-1; 14 nucleotides match TRBD2. Germline CDR1 is LNHDA and CDR2 is SQIVND (reference sequence). V lost 8 bases to trimming and J lost 8 bases; unmatched junction nucleotides: 2. The CDR3 extends over 13 amino acids. In nucleotides, the CDR3 is TGTGCCAGTGGACTAGCGGGGGGCGATGAGCAGTTCTTC. Amino acid sequence: CASGLAGGDEQFF.

The sample holds many counts of this clonotype. The chain uses TRBV28 and TRBJ1-5; possible D gene TRBD1, 5 bases. The CDR3 is 15 amino acids. Germline lookup yields CDR1 MDHEN and CDR2 SYDVKM. Deletions cut 6 bases from V and 0 bases from J, with 12 bases between. CDR3 nucleotide sequence: TGTGCCAGCAGGCCCTTTGACAGTAGCAATCAGCCCCAGCATTTT. It translates to CASRPFDSSNQPQHF.

This clonotype was detected many times. The J gene is TRBJ2-2, the V gene TRBV7-8, with TRBD2 as a possible D gene (5 bases). This CDR3 spans 13 amino acids. Per germline, CDR1 SGHVS and CDR2 FQNEAQ. The V end lost 5 bases, the J end lost 6 bases, and 10 bases lay between the germline ends. DNA for the CDR3: TGTGCCAGCAGCCGCAGGACTGCCGGGGAGCTGTTTTTT. Protein: CASSRRTAGELFF. Based on the CDR3 plus reference TRBV7-8 and TRBJ2-2, the full variable domain is GAGVSQSPRYKVAKRGQDVALRCDPISGHVSLFWYQQALGQGPEFLTYFQNEAQLDKSGLPSDRFFAERPEGSVSTLKIQRTQQEDSAVYLCASSRRTAGELFFGEGSRLTVL.

In this sample, this clonotype turned up a few times. In nucleotides, the CDR3 is TGTGCCACCAGGGACAGATCTCATAGCAATCAGCCCCAGCATTTT. Its translation is CATRDRSHSNQPQHF. This chain joins TRBV27 and TRBJ1-5; TRBD1 matches at 7 bases. Per the germline V gene, CDR1 is MNHEY and CDR2 is SMNVEV (reference sequence). The trim removed 10 bases at V and 0 bases at J, leaving 9 bases unmatched. CDR3 length equals 15 residues.

This clonotype occurred many times. The rearrangement joins TRBV20-1 to TRBJ1-1; 8 nucleotides align to TRBD1. Unmatched junction bases numbered 2, after V lost 1 base and J lost 4 bases. Germline CDR1 is DFQATT and CDR2 is SNEGSKA (reference sequence). The CDR3 is 13 residues long. The CDR3 spells CSARGQGLTEAFF. In DNA form, the CDR3 reads TGCAGTGCTAGAGGACAGGGGCTCACTGAAGCTTTCTTT.

This chain uses TRBV19 with TRBJ1-5; 7 bases agree with TRBD1. V shed 9 bases, J shed 4 bases, and the junction held 12 bases outside the gene matches. The CDR3 spans 15 residues. CDR1 LNHDA and CDR2 SQIVND come from the germline V gene (reference sequence). This chain's CDR3 is CARPRGSPGNQPQHF. The CDR3 nucleotides are TGTGCCAGGCCCAGGGGGTCCCCTGGGAATCAGCCCCAGCATTTT.

V gene TRBV28 combines with J gene TRBJ1-2, with 8 bases fitting TRBD1. Per the germline V gene, CDR1 is MDHEN and CDR2 is SYDVKM. The CDR3 spans 14 residues. With V trimmed by 6 bases and J by 4 bases, 7 bases remained unmatched. In DNA form, the CDR3 reads TGTGCCAGCAGGAGACAGGGGTCTCTCTATGGCTACACCTTC. Its translation is CASRRQGSLYGYTF.

The gene calls are TRBV19 and TRBJ2-1; TRBD2 aligns across 13 bases. The CDR3 consists of 17 residues. Germline V CDR1 and CDR2: LNHDA, SQIVND (reference sequence). The junction had 5 bases not matched to a gene; V was cut back by 6 bases and J by 0 bases. For the CDR3, the DNA is TGTGCCAGTAGCTGGACTAGCGGGAGAAGCTCCTACAATGAGCAGTTCTTC. Protein: CASSWTSGRSSYNEQFF.